These 13 T cell receptor beta chains were sequenced from one sample in a study of blood T cell repertoires in COVID-19. Assay used: immunoSEQ multiplex PCR; TCRdb lists only in-frame clones, some missing. The sample includes around 220,000 clones, 87% of them seen just once. The specimen sequenced was peripheral blood. All receptors come from a man between 35 and 55 years old with active or convalescent COVID-19.

The CDR3: CAWTVGVLNSPLHF. The DNA for the CDR3 is TGTGCCTGGACCGTGGGCGTTTTAAATTCACCCCTCCACTTT. This sequence joins TRBV30 and TRBJ1-6; D is undetermined. Germline values: CDR1 GTSNPN, CDR2 SVGIG (reference sequence). The germline V and J ends were trimmed by 4 bases and 7 bases, with 14 bases remaining between them. This CDR3 is 14 amino acids long.

In the case of this clone: The same CDR3 is also encoded by other DNA sequences in this sample. The gene calls are TRBV9 and TRBJ1-6, with 8 bases aligning to TRBD1. Trimming at V came to 2 bases and at J to 6 bases, leaving 1 base not matched to a gene. Germline CDR1 and CDR2: SGDLS and YYNGEE. This CDR3 has 14 amino acids. Written as DNA, the CDR3 is TGTGCCAGCAGCGTTGGACAGGGTAATTCACCCCTCCACTTT. As protein: CASSVGQGNSPLHF.

The genes are TRBV5-1 and TRBJ1-4; the D gene is possibly TRBD1 (6 bases). Trimming cost V 0 bases and J 5 bases, with 8 bases left between them. This CDR3 region has 14 residues. Germline loops: CDR1 SGHRS, CDR2 YFSETQ. The chain's CDR3 is CASSLEQGNEKLFF. The CDR3 DNA follows: TGCGCCAGCAGCTTGGAACAGGGCAATGAAAAACTGTTTTTT.

The chain carries TRBV5-1 and TRBJ2-6; the D gene is possibly TRBD2 (6 bases). The germline CDR1 and CDR2 sequences are SGHRS and YFSETQ. The CDR3 consists of 18 residues. Between the trimmed V and J ends, which lost 2 bases and 1 base, there was a span of 16 bases. The CDR3 DNA reads TGCGCCAGCAGCTTATCATTCCCGGGGAGGTCTGGGGCCAACGTCCTGACTTTC. Protein product: CASSLSFPGRSGANVLTF.

The CDR3 coding sequence is TGTGCCAGCTCGCCGATTCGTGTGGCGGCCGACGATGAGCAGTTCTTC. As protein: CASSPIRVAADDEQFF. The chain joins TRBV18 to TRBJ2-1, with D unresolved. The germline V and J ends were trimmed by 6 bases and 8 bases, with 23 bases remaining between them. The CDR3 spans 16 residues. Germline CDR1 reads KGHSH; CDR2 reads LQKENI.

The chain employs TRBV28 and TRBJ2-1; D is perhaps TRBD2 (6 bases). The germline V gene has CDR1 MDHEN and CDR2 SYDVKM. Trimming cost V 6 bases and J 1 base, with 10 bases left between them. This CDR3 is 14 amino acids long. CDR3 residues: CASRTRGSYNEQFF. CDR3 nucleotides: TGTGCCAGCAGAACCCGGGGGTCCTACAATGAGCAGTTCTTC.

The gene calls are TRBV4-1 and TRBJ2-1; 8 positions match TRBD2. The CDR3 covers 14 residues. The V gene's germline CDR1 is MGHRA and CDR2 YSYEKL. The J segment lost 11 bases and the V segment lost 4 bases, leaving 10 bases of the junction unmatched. The CDR3 DNA follows: TGCGCCAGCAGCCGTATACTAGTAGCGGGGCAGCAGTTCTTC. Protein: CASSRILVAGQQFF.

V usage is TRBV19 and J usage is TRBJ2-1; 9 bases are shared with TRBD2. The V gene's germline CDR1 is LNHDA and CDR2 SQIVND (reference sequence). There are 16 residues in the CDR3. V trimming: 2 bases; J trimming: 8 bases; junction bases outside the gene matches: 10. The CDR3 sequence is CASSIKNLAGVDEQFF. CDR3 DNA sequence: TGTGCCAGTAGTATAAAGAATTTAGCGGGAGTCGATGAGCAGTTCTTC.

The rearrangement links TRBV30 to TRBJ2-2, with TRBD2 as a possible D gene (6 bases). Germline CDR1 and CDR2: GTSNPN and SVGIG (reference sequence). V lost 2 bases and J 0 bases, leaving 10 bases between the germline ends. The CDR3 contains 15 residues. CDR3 in amino acids: CAWSKTGANTGELFF. The CDR3 DNA follows: TGTGCCTGGAGTAAAACGGGAGCGAACACCGGGGAGCTGTTTTTT.

The CDR3 region has the DNA TGTGCCAGCAGCCCCCTACTAGCGGGGGAGAACACCGGGGAGCTGTTTTTT. This codes for CASSPLLAGENTGELFF. The chain uses TRBV14 and TRBJ2-2; 11 nucleotides match TRBD2. The germline gives CDR1 SGHDN, CDR2 FVKESK. CDR3 size: 17 residues. J gave up 1 base and V 4 bases, and 5 bases lay outside the gene matches.

The J gene is TRBJ2-7, the V gene TRBV19; D remains ambiguous. V was trimmed by 4 bases and J by 4 bases, leaving 14 bases between them. The germline gives CDR1 LNHDA, CDR2 SQIVND (reference sequence). This CDR3 contains 14 residues. CDR3 region: CASSNLDTLYEQYF. The CDR3 DNA reads TGTGCCAGTAGTAATTTAGACACTTTATACGAGCAGTACTTC.

CDR3 nucleotides: TGTGCCAGCAGATACAGGGGAATGGAGCAGTACTTC. It yields the protein CASRYRGMEQYF. The V call is TRBV2, the J call TRBJ2-7; 7 bases are a match to TRBD1. Losses at the gene ends were 6 bases for V and 7 bases for J; bases not matched to a gene: 6. CDR3 length: 12 amino acids. Per the germline V gene, CDR1 is SNHLY and CDR2 is FYNNEI.

The chain recombines TRBV9 with TRBJ2-2; 8 nucleotides line up with TRBD2. The CDR3 sequence is 15 residues long. Germline-derived CDR1 and CDR2 are SGDLS and YYNGEE. With V trimmed by 0 bases and J by 3 bases, 1 base remained unmatched. CDR3 residues: CASSVAGGDTGELFF. DNA of the CDR3: TGTGCCAGCAGCGTAGCCGGGGGGGACACCGGGGAGCTGTTTTTT.